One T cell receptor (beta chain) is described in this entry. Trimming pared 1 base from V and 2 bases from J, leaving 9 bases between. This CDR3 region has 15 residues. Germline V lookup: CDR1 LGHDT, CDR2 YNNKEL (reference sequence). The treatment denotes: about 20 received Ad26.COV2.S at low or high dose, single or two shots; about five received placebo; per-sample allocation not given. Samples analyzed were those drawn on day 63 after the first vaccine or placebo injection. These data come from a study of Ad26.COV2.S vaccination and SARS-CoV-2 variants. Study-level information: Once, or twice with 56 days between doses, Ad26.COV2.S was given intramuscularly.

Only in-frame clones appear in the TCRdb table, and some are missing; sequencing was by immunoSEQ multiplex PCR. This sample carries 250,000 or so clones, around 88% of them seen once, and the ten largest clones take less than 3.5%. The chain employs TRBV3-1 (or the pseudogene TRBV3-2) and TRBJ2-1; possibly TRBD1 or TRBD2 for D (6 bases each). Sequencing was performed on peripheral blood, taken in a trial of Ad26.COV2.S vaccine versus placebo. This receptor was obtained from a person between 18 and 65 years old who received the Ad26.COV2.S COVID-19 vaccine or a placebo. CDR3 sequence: CASSQGGGPYNEQFF. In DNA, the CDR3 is TGTGCCAGCAGCCAAGGTGGGGGGCCCTACAATGAGCAGTTCTTC.